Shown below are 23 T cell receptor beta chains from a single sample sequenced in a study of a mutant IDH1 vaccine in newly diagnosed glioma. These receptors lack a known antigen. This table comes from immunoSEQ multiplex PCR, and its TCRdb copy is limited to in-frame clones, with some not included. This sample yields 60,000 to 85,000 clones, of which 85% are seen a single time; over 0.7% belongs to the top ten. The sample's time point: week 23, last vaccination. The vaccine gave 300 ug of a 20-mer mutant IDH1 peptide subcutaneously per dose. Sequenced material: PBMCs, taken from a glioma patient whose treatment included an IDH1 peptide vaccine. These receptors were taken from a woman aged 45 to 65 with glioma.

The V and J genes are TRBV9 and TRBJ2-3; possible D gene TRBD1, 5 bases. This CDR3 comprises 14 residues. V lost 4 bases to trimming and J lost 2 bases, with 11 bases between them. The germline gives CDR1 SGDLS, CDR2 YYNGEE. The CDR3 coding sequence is TGTGCCAGCAGCTTTTGGGGCTCCACAGATACGCAGTATTTT. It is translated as CASSFWGSTDTQYF. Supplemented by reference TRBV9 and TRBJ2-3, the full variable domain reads DSGVTQTPKHLITATGQRVTLRCSPRSGDLSVYWYQQSLDQGLQFLIQYYNGEERAKGNILERFSAQQFPDLHSELNLSSLELGDSALYFCASSFWGSTDTQYFGPGTRLTVL.

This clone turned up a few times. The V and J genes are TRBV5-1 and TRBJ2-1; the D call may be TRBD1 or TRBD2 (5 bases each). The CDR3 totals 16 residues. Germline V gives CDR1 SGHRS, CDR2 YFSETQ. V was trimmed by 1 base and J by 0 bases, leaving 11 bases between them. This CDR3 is CASSLRWGSSYNEQFF. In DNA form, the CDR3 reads TGCGCCAGCAGCTTGAGGTGGGGGAGCTCCTACAATGAGCAGTTCTTC.

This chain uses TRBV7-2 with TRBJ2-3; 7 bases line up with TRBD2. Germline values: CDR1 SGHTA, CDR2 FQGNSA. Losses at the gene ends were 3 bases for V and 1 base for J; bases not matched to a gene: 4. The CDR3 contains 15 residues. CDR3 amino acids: CASSFTGGRTDTQYF. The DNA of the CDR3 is TGTGCCAGCAGCTTTACGGGAGGACGCACAGATACGCAGTATTTT.

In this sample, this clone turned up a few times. The CDR3 DNA follows: TGTGCCAGCAGCTTAGCCTTTATAGCTACCACCGGGGAGCTGTTTTTT. It encodes CASSLAFIATTGELFF. The V and J genes are TRBV11-2 and TRBJ2-2; D gene ambiguous. The CDR3 runs 16 residues. The ends were cut back, 1 base at V and 4 bases at J, with 13 bases in the middle. Germline V gene sequence: CDR1 SGHAT, CDR2 FQNNGV.

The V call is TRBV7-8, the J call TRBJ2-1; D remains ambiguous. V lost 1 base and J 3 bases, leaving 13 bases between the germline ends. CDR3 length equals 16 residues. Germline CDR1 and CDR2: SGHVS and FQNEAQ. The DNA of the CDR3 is TGTGCCAGCAGCTTAGTCGAGCGTCTGAGCTACAATGAGCAGTTCTTC. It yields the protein CASSLVERLSYNEQFF.

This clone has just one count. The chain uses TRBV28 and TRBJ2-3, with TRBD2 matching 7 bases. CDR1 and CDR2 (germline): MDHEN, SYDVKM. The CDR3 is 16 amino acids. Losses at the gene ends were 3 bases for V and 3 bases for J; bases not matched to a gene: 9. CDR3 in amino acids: CASSLPPTGGTDTQYF. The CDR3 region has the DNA TGTGCCAGCAGTTTGCCCCCAACGGGGGGAACAGATACGCAGTATTTT.

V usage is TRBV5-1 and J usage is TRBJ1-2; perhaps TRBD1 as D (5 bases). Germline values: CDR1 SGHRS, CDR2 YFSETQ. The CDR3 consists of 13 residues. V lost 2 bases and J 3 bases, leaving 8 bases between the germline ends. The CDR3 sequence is CASSFGGDYGYTF. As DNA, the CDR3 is TGCGCCAGCAGCTTTGGGGGGGACTATGGCTACACCTTC. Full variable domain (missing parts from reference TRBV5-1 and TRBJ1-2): KAGVTQTPRYLIKTRGQQVTLSCSPISGHRSVSWYQQTPGQGLQFLFEYFSETQRNKGNFPGRFSGRQFSNSRSEMNVSTLELGDSALYLCASSFGGDYGYTFGSGTRLTVV.

This CDR3 is CASRVRASGSGEQYF. CDR3 sequence (DNA): TGTGCCAGTAGAGTTCGGGCTAGCGGGAGTGGCGAGCAGTACTTC. The genes are TRBV19 and TRBJ2-7, with TRBD2 matching over 10 bases. CDR3 length: 15 amino acids. From germline, CDR1 is LNHDA and CDR2 SQIVND (reference sequence). V shed 6 bases and J 6 bases; nucleotides not matched to a gene: 11.

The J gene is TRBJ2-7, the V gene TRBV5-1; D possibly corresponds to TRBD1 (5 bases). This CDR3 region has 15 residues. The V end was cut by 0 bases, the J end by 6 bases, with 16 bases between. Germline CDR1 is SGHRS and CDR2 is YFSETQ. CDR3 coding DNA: TGCGCCAGCAGCTTGGCCGCAGGGCGCTCCCTCGAGCAGTACTTC. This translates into CASSLAAGRSLEQYF.

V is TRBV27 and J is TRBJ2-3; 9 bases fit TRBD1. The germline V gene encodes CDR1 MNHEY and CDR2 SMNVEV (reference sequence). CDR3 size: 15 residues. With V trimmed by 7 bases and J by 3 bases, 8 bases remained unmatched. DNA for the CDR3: TGTGCCAGCAACCCCGGGACAGGGAGGACAGATACGCAGTATTTT. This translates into CASNPGTGRTDTQYF.

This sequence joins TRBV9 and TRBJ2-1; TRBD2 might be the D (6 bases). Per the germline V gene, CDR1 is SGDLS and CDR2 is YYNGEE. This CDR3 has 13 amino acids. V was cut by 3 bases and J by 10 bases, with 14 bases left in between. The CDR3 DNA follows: TGTGCCAGCAGCGAGGGGACTGCAGCAGAGCAGTTCTTC. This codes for CASSEGTAAEQFF.

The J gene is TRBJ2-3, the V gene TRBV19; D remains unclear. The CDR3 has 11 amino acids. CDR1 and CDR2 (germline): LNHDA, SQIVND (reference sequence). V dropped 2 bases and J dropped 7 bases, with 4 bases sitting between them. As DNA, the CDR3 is TGTGCCAGTAGTATATCAAATACGCAGTATTTT. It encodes CASSISNTQYF.

As DNA, the CDR3 is TGTGCCAGCAGTCCCCAGGTATTCGGGGAGCTGTTTTTT. The encoded protein is CASSPQVFGELFF. This rearrangement joins TRBV6-1 to TRBJ2-2; D not certain. CDR1 is MNHNS, CDR2 SASEGT, per germline. The CDR3 has 13 amino acids. V shed 5 bases and J shed 7 bases, with 11 bases lying between them.

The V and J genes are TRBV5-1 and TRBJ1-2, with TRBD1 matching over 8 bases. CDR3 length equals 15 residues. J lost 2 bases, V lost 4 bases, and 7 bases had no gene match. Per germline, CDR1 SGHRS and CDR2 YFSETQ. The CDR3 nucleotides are TGCGCCAGCAGCACCGGACAGGGCGGGAACTATGGCTACACCTTC. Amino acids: CASSTGQGGNYGYTF.

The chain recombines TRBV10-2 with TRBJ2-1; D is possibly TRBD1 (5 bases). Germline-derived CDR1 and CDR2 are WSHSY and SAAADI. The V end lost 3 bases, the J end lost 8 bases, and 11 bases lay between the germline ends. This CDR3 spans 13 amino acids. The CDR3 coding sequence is TGCGCCAGCAGTGACCCGACAGTATATGAGCAGTTCTTC. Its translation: CASSDPTVYEQFF.

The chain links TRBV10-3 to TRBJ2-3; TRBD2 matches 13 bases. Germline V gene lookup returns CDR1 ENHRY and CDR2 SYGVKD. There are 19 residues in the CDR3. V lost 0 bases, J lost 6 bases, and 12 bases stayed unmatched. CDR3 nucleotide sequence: TGTGCCATCAGTGAGTCGAGTGGGACTAGCGGGACCCTAGGGGATACGCAGTATTTT. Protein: CAISESSGTSGTLGDTQYF.

This chain's CDR3 is CASSLSNGGLIETQYF. The CDR3 nucleotides are TGTGCCAGCAGTTTATCGAACGGGGGGCTAATAGAGACCCAGTACTTC. J is TRBJ2-5 and V is TRBV27; the D gene is possibly TRBD2 (7 bases). In germline, CDR1 is MNHEY, CDR2 SMNVEV (reference sequence). Trimming pared 0 bases from V and 4 bases from J, leaving 15 bases between. This CDR3 is 16 amino acids long.

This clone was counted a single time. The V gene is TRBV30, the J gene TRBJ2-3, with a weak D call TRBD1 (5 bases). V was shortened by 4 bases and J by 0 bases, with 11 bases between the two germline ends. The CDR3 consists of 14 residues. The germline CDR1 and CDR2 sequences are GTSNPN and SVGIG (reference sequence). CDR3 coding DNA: TGTGCCTGGACCCGAGGACATAGCACAGATACGCAGTATTTT. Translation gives CAWTRGHSTDTQYF. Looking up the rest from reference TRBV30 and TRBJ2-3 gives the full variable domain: SQTIHQWPATLVQPVGSPLSLECTVEGTSNPNLYWYRQAAGRGLQLLFYSVGIGQISSEVPQNLSASRPQDRQFILSSKKLLLSDSGFYLCAWTRGHSTDTQYFGPGTRLTVL.

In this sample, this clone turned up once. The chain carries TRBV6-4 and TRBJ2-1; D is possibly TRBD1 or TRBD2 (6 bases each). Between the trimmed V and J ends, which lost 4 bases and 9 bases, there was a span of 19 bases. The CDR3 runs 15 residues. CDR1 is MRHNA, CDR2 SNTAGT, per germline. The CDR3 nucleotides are TGTGCCAGCAGTGGGGGGGCTAGCGAGAGGGGTGAGCAGTTCTTC. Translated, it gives CASSGGASERGEQFF.

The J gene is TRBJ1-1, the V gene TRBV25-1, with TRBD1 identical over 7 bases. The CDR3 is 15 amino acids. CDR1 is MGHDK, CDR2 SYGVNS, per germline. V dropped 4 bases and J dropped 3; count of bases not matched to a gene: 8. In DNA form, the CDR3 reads TGTGCCAGCAGTGCACAACAGGGGAGGGACACTGAAGCTTTCTTT. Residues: CASSAQQGRDTEAFF.

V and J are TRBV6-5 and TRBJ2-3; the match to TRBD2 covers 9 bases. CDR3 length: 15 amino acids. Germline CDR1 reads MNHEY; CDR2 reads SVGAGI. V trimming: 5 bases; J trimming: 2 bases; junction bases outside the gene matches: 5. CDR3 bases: TGTGCCAGCAGTGGGAGCGGGAGGTACACAGATACGCAGTATTTT. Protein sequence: CASSGSGRYTDTQYF.

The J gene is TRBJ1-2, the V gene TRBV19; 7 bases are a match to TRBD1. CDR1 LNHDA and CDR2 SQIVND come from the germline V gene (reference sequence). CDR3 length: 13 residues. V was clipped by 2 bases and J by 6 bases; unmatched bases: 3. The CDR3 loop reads CASSITGEDGYTF. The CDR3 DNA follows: TGTGCCAGTAGTATAACAGGGGAGGATGGCTACACCTTC.

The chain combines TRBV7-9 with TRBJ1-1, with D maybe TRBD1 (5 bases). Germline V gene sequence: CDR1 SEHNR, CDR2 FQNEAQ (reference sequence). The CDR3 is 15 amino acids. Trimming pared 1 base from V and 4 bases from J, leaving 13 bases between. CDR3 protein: CASSLVTDGGTEAFF. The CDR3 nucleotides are TGTGCCAGCAGCTTAGTGACGGACGGGGGCACTGAAGCTTTCTTT.